These 20 T cell receptor beta chains were sequenced from one sample in a study of beta chain features in type 1 diabetes. As every portion of the isolated RNA was reverse transcribed, the sequencing read expressed TCRB transcripts. Assay used: immunoSEQ multiplex PCR; TCRdb lists only in-frame clones, some missing. The sample holds some 200,000 clones; roughly 11% are singletons and the top ten take about 1.2%. The sequenced sample was central memory CD4+ T cells from blood. The source is a man aged 18 to 29 in good health.

The gene calls are TRBV6-5 and TRBJ1-1; D call uncertain. This CDR3 region has 12 residues. V was cut by 6 bases and J by 5 bases, with 10 bases left in between. Per germline, CDR1 MNHEY and CDR2 SVGAGI. In DNA, the CDR3 is TGTGCCAGCAGGAACATCCTGACTGAAGCTTTCTTT. Protein product: CASRNILTEAFF.

The chain combines TRBV18 with TRBJ2-7; D perhaps matches TRBD2 (6 bases). V was clipped by 0 bases and J by 8 bases, with 17 bases between them. The CDR3 runs 15 residues. Germline CDR1 reads KGHSH; CDR2 reads LQKENI. CDR3 DNA: TGTGCCAGCTCACCACCGGCGGGACCCGACCTCAAGCAGTACTTC. It yields the protein CASSPPAGPDLKQYF.

This chain joins TRBV7-3 and TRBJ2-1; D tentatively fits TRBD1 or TRBD2 (5 bases each). V was clipped by 0 bases and J by 4 bases, with 19 bases between them. The CDR3 has 18 residues. CDR1 and CDR2 (germline): SGHTA, FQGTGA. The CDR3 reads CASSLTGRTLGPYNEQFF. The DNA for the CDR3 is TGTGCCAGCAGCTTAACGGGACGGACCCTTGGGCCATACAATGAGCAGTTCTTC.

The chain combines TRBV2 with TRBJ1-2, with 10 bases that match TRBD1. Germline V CDR1 and CDR2: SNHLY, FYNNEI. The CDR3 has 14 amino acids. The ends lost 4 bases at V and 3 bases at J; junction bases unmatched: 2. The DNA for the CDR3 is TGTGCCAGCAGTGGACAGGGGGCGGACTATGGCTACACCTTC. This sequence encodes CASSGQGADYGYTF.

This clone has a handful of counts. The chain combines TRBV27 with TRBJ1-4; D call uncertain. Trimming removed 1 base from V and 4 bases from J, with 13 bases in between. Germline V gene data show CDR1 as MNHEY and CDR2 as SMNVEV (reference sequence). This CDR3 is built from 16 residues. The CDR3 protein is CASSLWGGGDNEKLFF. CDR3 bases: TGTGCCAGCAGTTTATGGGGAGGAGGAGATAATGAAAAACTGTTTTTT.

This clone was detected ten times or more. The chain recombines TRBV28 with TRBJ2-1, with 12 nucleotides matching TRBD2. Germline V gene data show CDR1 as MDHEN and CDR2 as SYDVKM. This CDR3 comprises 17 residues. V dropped 2 bases and J dropped 8; count of bases not matched to a gene: 10. CDR3 in DNA: TGTGCCAGCAGTTTAATCCCTAGCGGGAGGGCCGGATATGAGCAGTTCTTC. The encoded protein is CASSLIPSGRAGYEQFF. Full variable domain (rest looked up from reference TRBV28 and TRBJ2-1): DVKVTQSSRYLVKRTGEKVFLECVQDMDHENMFWYRQDPGLGLRLIYFSYDVKMKEKGDIPEGYSVSREKKERFSLILESASTNQTSMYLCASSLIPSGRAGYEQFFGPGTRLTVL.

This clone was seen a handful of times. The V and J genes are TRBV7-8 and TRBJ2-1; 9 bases line up with TRBD2. The CDR3 is 17 amino acids. V shed 0 bases and J 8 bases; nucleotides not matched to a gene: 11. Per the germline V gene, CDR1 is SGHVS and CDR2 is FQNEAQ. CDR3 amino acids: CASSLAGASGIGDEQFF. The CDR3 nucleotides read TGTGCCAGCAGCTTAGCGGGGGCTAGCGGGATAGGGGATGAGCAGTTCTTC. Based on the CDR3 plus reference TRBV7-8 and TRBJ2-1, the full variable domain is GAGVSQSPRYKVAKRGQDVALRCDPISGHVSLFWYQQALGQGPEFLTYFQNEAQLDKSGLPSDRFFAERPEGSVSTLKIQRTQQEDSAVYLCASSLAGASGIGDEQFFGPGTRLTVL.

J is TRBJ2-1 and V is TRBV29-1; unclear D gene. Trimming cost V 6 bases and J 0 bases, with 12 bases left between them. The CDR3 extends over 14 amino acids. Germline V gives CDR1 SQVTM, CDR2 ANQGSEA. The CDR3 protein is CSVPLGSSYNEQFF. The CDR3 nucleotides read TGCAGCGTGCCCTTAGGTAGCTCCTACAATGAGCAGTTCTTC.

This clone was counted only a few times. The genes are TRBV7-2 and TRBJ2-1; D is ambiguous. V was cut by 1 base and J by 3 bases, with 4 bases left in between. CDR3 size: 13 residues. Germline V lookup: CDR1 SGHTA, CDR2 FQGNSA. The CDR3 region is CASSLVHYNEQFF. In nucleotides, the CDR3 is TGTGCCAGCAGCTTAGTCCACTACAATGAGCAGTTCTTC.

This clone has just a few counts. The chain combines TRBV2 with TRBJ1-5, with TRBD1 as a possible D gene (6 bases). The CDR3 sequence is 13 residues long. Germline CDR1 is SNHLY and CDR2 is FYNNEI. The V end lost 7 bases, the J end lost 7 bases, and 14 bases lay between the germline ends. CDR3 sequence: CASISGAGQPQHF. CDR3 coding DNA: TGTGCCAGCATCTCAGGGGCGGGGCAGCCCCAGCATTTT.

This clone has a handful of counts. This sample includes further DNA sequences coding for the same CDR3. V gene TRBV18 combines with J gene TRBJ2-7; D unclear. The V end lost 0 bases, the J end lost 0 bases, and 3 bases lay between the germline ends. The CDR3 extends over 13 amino acids. CDR1 and CDR2 (germline): KGHSH, LQKENI. CDR3 loop: CASSPPGSYEQYF. The CDR3 nucleotides are TGTGCCAGCTCACCACCGGGCTCCTACGAGCAGTACTTC.

In this sample, this clone turned up a few times. CDR3 region: CAWSVDGTLETQYF. CDR3 nucleotides: TGTGCCTGGAGTGTGGACGGGACGTTGGAGACCCAGTACTTC. The gene calls are TRBV30 and TRBJ2-5; D may match TRBD1 or TRBD2 (5 bases each). V lost 0 bases, J lost 5 bases, and 13 bases lay in between. The CDR3 has 14 residues. CDR1 is GTSNPN and CDR2 is SVGIG in the germline V gene (reference sequence).

This clone was observed a handful of times. The chain couples TRBV6-1 to TRBJ2-6; D is possibly TRBD2 (5 bases). CDR1 is MNHNS, CDR2 SASEGT, per germline. The CDR3 is made up of 17 amino acids. V was trimmed by 4 bases and J by 0 bases, leaving 13 bases between them. The CDR3 sequence: CASSVWTVSSGANVLTF. The CDR3 DNA sequence: TGTGCCAGCAGTGTATGGACTGTTAGCTCTGGGGCCAACGTCCTGACTTTC.

This chain uses TRBV4-3 with TRBJ2-5, with D unclear. V dropped 1 base and J dropped 5 bases, with 8 bases sitting between them. CDR3 length equals 13 residues. Germline loops: CDR1 LGHNA, CDR2 YSLEER. Here the CDR3 reads CASSQGQVETQYF. CDR3 bases: TGCGCCAGCAGCCAAGGGCAAGTGGAGACCCAGTACTTC.

This clone was seen repeatedly, ten times or more. The chain has TRBV15 and TRBJ2-5; no definite D call. Trimming pared 1 base from V and 4 bases from J, leaving 7 bases between. In germline, CDR1 is LNHNV, CDR2 YYDKDF (reference sequence). The CDR3 is 13 amino acids. The CDR3 coding sequence is TGTGCCACCAGCAGAGTTTCAGGAGAGACCCAGTACTTC. This sequence encodes CATSRVSGETQYF.

There are many counts of this clone. In DNA, the CDR3 is TGTGCCACCAGCAGAGATACAGGGTGGGACGAGACCCAGTACTTC. This codes for CATSRDTGWDETQYF. The V and J genes are TRBV15 and TRBJ2-5; weak D call: TRBD1 (6 bases). Trimming pared 0 bases from V and 5 bases from J, leaving 13 bases between. Germline-derived CDR1 and CDR2 are LNHNV and YYDKDF (reference sequence). This CDR3 has 15 amino acids.

The sample holds many counts of this clone. The chain couples TRBV10-3 to TRBJ2-3; the match to TRBD2 covers 9 bases. This CDR3 region has 15 residues. V shed 3 bases, J shed 1 base, and the junction held 2 bases outside the gene matches. Germline values: CDR1 ENHRY, CDR2 SYGVKD. The CDR3 region has the DNA TGTGCCATCAGTGACCCTAGCGGGGGCACAGATACGCAGTATTTT. It specifies CAISDPSGGTDTQYF.

The V gene is TRBV28, the J gene TRBJ2-7; 7 bases agree with TRBD2. CDR1 is MDHEN, CDR2 SYDVKM, per germline. Trimming at V came to 8 bases and at J to 6 bases, leaving 7 bases not matched to a gene. The CDR3 contains 12 residues. The CDR3, as DNA: TGTGCCAGCTCCACCCTAGCGGTCGAGCAGTACTTC. Its translation: CASSTLAVEQYF.

This clone came up a few times. The rearrangement links TRBV7-2 to TRBJ2-1; 7 bases are a match to TRBD2. The CDR3 is 15 residues long. Germline trimming cut 2 bases from V and 5 bases from J; bases unmatched to any gene: 6. Looked up from germline, CDR1 is SGHTA and CDR2 is FQGNSA. CDR3 sequence: CASSLWEGVHNEQFF. CDR3 DNA sequence: TGTGCCAGCAGCTTATGGGAGGGAGTGCACAATGAGCAGTTCTTC.

This clone was seen a handful of times. This sequence joins TRBV5-1 and TRBJ2-7; TRBD1 matches 12 bases. V trimming: 4 bases; J trimming: 7 bases; junction bases outside the gene matches: 9. The CDR3 is made up of 15 amino acids. Germline V gives CDR1 SGHRS, CDR2 YFSETQ. CDR3 coding DNA: TGCGCCAGCAGCAGCGCCGGGACAGGGGGCGAGGAGCAGTACTTC. As protein: CASSSAGTGGEEQYF.